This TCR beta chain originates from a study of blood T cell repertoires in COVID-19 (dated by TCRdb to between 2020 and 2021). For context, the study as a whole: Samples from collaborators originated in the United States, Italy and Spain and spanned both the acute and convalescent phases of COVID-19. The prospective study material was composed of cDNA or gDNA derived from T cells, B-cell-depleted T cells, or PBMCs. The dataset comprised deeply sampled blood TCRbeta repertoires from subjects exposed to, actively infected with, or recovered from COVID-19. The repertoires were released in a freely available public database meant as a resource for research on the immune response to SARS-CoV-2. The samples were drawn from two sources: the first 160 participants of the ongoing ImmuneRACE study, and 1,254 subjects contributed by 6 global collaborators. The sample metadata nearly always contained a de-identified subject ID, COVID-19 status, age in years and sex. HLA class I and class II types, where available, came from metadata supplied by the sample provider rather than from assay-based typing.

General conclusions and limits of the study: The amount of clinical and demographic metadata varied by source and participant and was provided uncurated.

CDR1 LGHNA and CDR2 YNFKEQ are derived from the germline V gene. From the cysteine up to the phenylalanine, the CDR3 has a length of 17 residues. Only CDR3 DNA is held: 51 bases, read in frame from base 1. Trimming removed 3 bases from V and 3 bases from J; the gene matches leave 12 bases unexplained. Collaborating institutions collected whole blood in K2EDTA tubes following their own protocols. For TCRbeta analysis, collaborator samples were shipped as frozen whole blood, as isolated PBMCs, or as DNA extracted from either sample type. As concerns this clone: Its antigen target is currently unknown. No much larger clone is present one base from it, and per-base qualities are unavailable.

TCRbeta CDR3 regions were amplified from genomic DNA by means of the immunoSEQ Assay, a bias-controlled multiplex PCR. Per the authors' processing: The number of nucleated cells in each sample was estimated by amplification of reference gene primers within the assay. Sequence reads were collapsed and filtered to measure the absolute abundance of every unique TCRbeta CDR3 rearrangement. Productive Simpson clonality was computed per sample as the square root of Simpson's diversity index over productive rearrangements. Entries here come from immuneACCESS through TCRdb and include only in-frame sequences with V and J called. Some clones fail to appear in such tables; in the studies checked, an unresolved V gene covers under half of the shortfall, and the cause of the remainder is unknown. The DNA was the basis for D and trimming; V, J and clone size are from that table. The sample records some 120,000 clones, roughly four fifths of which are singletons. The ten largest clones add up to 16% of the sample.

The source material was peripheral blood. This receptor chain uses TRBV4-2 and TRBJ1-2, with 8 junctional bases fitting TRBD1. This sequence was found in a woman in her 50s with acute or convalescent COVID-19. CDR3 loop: CASSQTFGRGRDYGYTF. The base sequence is TGTGCCAGCAGCCAGACGTTCGGCAGGGGGCGAGACTATGGCTACACCTTC.